The 6 T cell receptor beta chains below come from one sample, sequenced in a study of regulatory T cells in long-lasting Graves disease. Documented time point: persistent/refractory GD, antithyroid drugs over 5 years with positive TRAb. Extracted PBMC RNA gave rise to the TCR library. CDR3 regions were amplified by Arm-PCR using iRepertoire HTBI primers to build TCR beta libraries. TCRdb ran MiXCR on the multiplex PCR reads and lists one entry per CDR3 protein. Among 350,000 to 450,000 distinct CDR3 sequences listed, around 20% were seen once. Source: peripheral blood mononuclear cells (PBMCs), taken when the disease was refractory, from a patient treated with antithyroid drugs. These TCRs come from a female donor with Graves disease.

Ten or more counts support this clonotype. This chain connects TRBV30 to TRBJ2-5; a possible D gene is TRBD2 (6 bases). The CDR3 extends over 12 amino acids. CDR1 is GTSNPN and CDR2 is SVGIG in the germline V gene (reference sequence). With 8 bases removed from V and 5 bases from J, the gap between germline ends came to 15 bases. CDR3 loop: CAERATGETQYF. For the CDR3, the DNA is TGTGCCGAGCGGGCCACCGGGGAGACCCAGTACTTC.

This clonotype was observed at least ten times. The chain employs TRBV28 and TRBJ1-6, with 8 bases identical to TRBD1. Germline CDR1 MDHEN, CDR2 SYDVKM. The CDR3 loop spans 14 amino acids. The ends lost 10 bases at V and 8 bases at J; junction bases unmatched: 10. CDR3 nucleotides: TGTGCCACCGGGGGAAGGGACAGGTATTCACCCCTCCACTTT. The encoded protein is CATGGRDRYSPLHF.

This clonotype was counted ten times or more. J is TRBJ1-3 and V is TRBV11-2, with unresolved D. Germline-derived CDR1 and CDR2 are SGHAT and FQNNGV. Trimming removed 5 bases at V and 6 bases at J, with 8 bases between. This CDR3 spans 12 amino acids. The CDR3 loop is CASSVMENTIYF. In nucleotides, the CDR3 is TGTGCCAGCAGCGTGATGGAAAACACCATATATTTT.

This clonotype was observed many times. The chain is built from TRBV6-1 and TRBJ2-7; TRBD2 matches 10 bases. V was pared by 5 bases and J by 3 bases, with 10 bases of the junction left unmatched. This CDR3 is 16 amino acids long. The V gene's germline CDR1 is MNHNS and CDR2 SASEGT. The CDR3 sequence is CASSKNIAGGYYEQYF. CDR3 nucleotides: TGTGCCAGCAGTAAGAACATAGCGGGAGGATACTACGAGCAGTACTTC.

This chain links TRBV4-1 with TRBJ1-2, with TRBD1 identical over 7 bases. V was clipped by 5 bases and J by 0 bases; unmatched bases: 9. There are 16 residues in the CDR3. Germline V CDR1 and CDR2: MGHRA, YSYEKL. Written as DNA, the CDR3 is TGCGCCAGCAGCACAGACAGGGTGGGAGCTAACTATGGCTACACCTTC. It specifies CASSTDRVGANYGYTF.

The chain carries TRBV10-3 and TRBJ1-6, with 7 bases fitting TRBD1. Looked up from germline, CDR1 is ENHRY and CDR2 is SYGVKD. CDR3 length: 15 residues. After removal of 6 bases from V and 5 bases from J, the junction contained 7 bases not matched to a gene. Here the CDR3 DNA reads TGTGCCATCAGGGCCCAGGACAGGAATAATTCACCCCTCCACTTT. Residues: CAIRAQDRNNSPLHF.